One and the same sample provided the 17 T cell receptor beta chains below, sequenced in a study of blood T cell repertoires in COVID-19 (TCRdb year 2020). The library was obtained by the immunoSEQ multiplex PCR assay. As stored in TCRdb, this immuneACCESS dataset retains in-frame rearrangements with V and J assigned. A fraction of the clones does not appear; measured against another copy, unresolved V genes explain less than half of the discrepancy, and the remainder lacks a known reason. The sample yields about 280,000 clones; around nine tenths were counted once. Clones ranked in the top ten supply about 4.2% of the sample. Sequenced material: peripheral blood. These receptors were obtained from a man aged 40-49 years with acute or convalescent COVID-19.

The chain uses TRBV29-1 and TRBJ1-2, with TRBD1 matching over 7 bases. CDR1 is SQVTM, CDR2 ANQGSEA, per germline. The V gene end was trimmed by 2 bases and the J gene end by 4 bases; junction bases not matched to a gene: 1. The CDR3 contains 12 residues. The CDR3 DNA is TGCAGCGTTGAAAGGGGGCTCTATGGCTACACCTTC. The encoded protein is CSVERGLYGYTF.

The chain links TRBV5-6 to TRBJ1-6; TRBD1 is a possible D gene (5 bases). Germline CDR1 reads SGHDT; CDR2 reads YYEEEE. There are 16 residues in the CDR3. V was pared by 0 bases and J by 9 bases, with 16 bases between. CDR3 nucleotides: TGTGCCAGCAGCTTGGCTGGGCCGACAGCACGTTCACCCCTCCACTTT. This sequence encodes CASSLAGPTARSPLHF.

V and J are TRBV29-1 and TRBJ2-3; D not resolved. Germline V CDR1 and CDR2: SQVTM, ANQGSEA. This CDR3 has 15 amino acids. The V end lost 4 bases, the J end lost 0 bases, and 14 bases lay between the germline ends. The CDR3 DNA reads TGCAGCGTTGTGAGTGAGTTCGGGAGCACAGATACGCAGTATTTT. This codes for CSVVSEFGSTDTQYF.

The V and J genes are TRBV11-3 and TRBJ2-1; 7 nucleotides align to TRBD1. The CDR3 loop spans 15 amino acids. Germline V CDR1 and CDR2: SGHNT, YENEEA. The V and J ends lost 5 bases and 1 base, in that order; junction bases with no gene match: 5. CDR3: CASSLRDSSYNEQFF. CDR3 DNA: TGTGCCAGCAGCCTCCGGGACAGTTCCTACAATGAGCAGTTCTTC.

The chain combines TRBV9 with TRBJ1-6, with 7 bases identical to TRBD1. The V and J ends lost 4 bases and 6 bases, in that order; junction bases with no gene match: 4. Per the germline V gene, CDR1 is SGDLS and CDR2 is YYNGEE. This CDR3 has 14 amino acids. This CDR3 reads CASSKGQLNSPLHF. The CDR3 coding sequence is TGTGCCAGCAGCAAGGGACAGCTTAATTCACCCCTCCACTTT. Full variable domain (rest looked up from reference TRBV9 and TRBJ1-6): DSGVTQTPKHLITATGQRVTLRCSPRSGDLSVYWYQQSLDQGLQFLIQYYNGEERAKGNILERFSAQQFPDLHSELNLSSLELGDSALYFCASSKGQLNSPLHFGNGTRLTVT.

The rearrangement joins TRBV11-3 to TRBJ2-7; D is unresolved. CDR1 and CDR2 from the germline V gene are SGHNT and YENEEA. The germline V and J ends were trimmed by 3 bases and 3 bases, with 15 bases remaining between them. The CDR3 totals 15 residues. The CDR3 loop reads CASSLRPVGFYEQYF. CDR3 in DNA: TGTGCCAGCAGCTTGCGACCAGTCGGGTTCTACGAGCAGTACTTC.

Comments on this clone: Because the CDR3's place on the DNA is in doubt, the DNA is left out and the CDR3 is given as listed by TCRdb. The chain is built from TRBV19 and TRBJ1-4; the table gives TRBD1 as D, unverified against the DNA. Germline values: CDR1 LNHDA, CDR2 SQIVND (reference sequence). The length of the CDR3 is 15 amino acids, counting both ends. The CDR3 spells CASTSARLTNEKLFF.

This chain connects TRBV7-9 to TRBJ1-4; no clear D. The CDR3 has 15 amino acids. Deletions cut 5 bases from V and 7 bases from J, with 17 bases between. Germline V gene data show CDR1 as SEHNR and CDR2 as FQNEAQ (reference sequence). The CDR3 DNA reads TGTGCCAGCAGCCCGAAACGTGGGGAGGGTGAAAAACTGTTTTTT. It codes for CASSPKRGEGEKLFF.

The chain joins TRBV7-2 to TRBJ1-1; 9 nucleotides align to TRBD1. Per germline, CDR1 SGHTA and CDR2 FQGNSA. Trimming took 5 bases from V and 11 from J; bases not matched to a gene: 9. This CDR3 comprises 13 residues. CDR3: CASSVTGGLEAFF. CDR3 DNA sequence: TGTGCCAGCAGCGTGACAGGGGGGCTGGAGGCTTTCTTT.

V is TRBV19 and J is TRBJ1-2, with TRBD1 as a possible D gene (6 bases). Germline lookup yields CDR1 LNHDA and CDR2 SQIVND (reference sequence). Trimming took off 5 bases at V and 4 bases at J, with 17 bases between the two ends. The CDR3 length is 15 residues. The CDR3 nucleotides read TGTGCCAGTAGTCTCCCGCAGGGAGGGGGCTATGGCTACACCTTC. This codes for CASSLPQGGGYGYTF.

CDR3 coding DNA: TGTGCCAGCCTTAGACAGGGGGCTTCGGGTGGCTACACCTTC. It translates to CASLRQGASGGYTF. The rearrangement joins TRBV27 to TRBJ1-2; 10 bases match TRBD1. This CDR3 region has 14 residues. V lost 8 bases and J lost 7; bases outside the gene matches: 10. Germline loops: CDR1 MNHEY, CDR2 SMNVEV (reference sequence).

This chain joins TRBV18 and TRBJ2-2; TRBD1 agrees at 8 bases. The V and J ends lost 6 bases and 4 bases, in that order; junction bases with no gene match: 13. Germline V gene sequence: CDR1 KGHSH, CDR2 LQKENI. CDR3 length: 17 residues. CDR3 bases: TGTGCCAGCTCCCCAATGGGAGGACAGGGCGGCACCGGGGAGCTGTTTTTT. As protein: CASSPMGGQGGTGELFF.

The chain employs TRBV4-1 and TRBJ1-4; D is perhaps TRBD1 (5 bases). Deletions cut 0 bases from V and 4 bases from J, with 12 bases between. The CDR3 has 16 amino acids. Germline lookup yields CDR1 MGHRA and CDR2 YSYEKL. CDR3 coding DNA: TGCGCCAGCAGCCAAGAGGGAGGGGCTGTTAATGAAAAACTGTTTTTT. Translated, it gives CASSQEGGAVNEKLFF.

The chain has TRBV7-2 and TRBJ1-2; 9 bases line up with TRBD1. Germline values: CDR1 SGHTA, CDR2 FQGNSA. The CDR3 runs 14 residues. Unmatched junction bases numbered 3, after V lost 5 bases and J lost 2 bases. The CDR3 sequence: CASSLQGANYGYTF. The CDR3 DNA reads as TGTGCCAGCAGCCTACAGGGGGCGAACTATGGCTACACCTTC.

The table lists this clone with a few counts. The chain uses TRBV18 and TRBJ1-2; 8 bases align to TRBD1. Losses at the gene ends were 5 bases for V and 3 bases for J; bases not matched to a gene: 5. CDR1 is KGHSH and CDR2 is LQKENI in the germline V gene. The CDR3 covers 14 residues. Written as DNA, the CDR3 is TGTGCCAGCTCAATACAACAGGGGGACTATGGCTACACCTTC. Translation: CASSIQQGDYGYTF. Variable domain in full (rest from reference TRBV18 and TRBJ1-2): NAGVMQNPRHLVRRRGQEARLRCSPMKGHSHVYWYRQLPEEGLKFMVYLQKENIIDESGMPKERFSAEFPKEGPSILRIQQVVRGDSAAYFCASSIQQGDYGYTFGSGTRLTVV.

As DNA, the CDR3 is TGCGCCAGCAGCTTCGGGGACAGGGATTCCGAGCAGTACTTC. This codes for CASSFGDRDSEQYF. The rearrangement links TRBV5-1 to TRBJ2-7, with 9 bases matching TRBD1. Germline CDR1 is SGHRS and CDR2 is YFSETQ. This CDR3 has 14 amino acids. The V gene end was trimmed by 2 bases and the J gene end by 6 bases; junction bases not matched to a gene: 6.

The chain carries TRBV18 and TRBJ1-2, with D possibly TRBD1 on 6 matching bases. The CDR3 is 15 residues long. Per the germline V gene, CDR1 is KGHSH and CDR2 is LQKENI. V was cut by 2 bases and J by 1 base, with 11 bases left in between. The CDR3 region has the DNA TGTGCCAGCTCACCATGGGGACAAATTAACTATGGCTACACCTTC. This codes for CASSPWGQINYGYTF.